The 12 T cell receptor beta chains below all came from one sample that was sequenced in a study of CD8+CD57+ T cells in acquired aplastic anemia. Investigators profiled TCR beta VDJ and CDR3 from genomic DNA template. TCRdb analysed the reads with MiXCR anew, one entry per CDR3 protein. Of about 81,000 distinct CDR3 sequences in the sample, approximately 46% were seen once. Sequenced material: sorted CD4+, CD8+, or CD8+CD57+ T cells (not recorded which) from PBMCs. These receptors all stem from a human donor in good health, serving as a control.

The chain uses TRBV25-1 and TRBJ1-3; D unclear. Trimming took 2 bases from V and 0 from J, leaving 11 bases between them. CDR3 size: 16 residues. Germline-derived CDR1 and CDR2 are MGHDK and SYGVNS. The CDR3 region has the DNA TGTGCCAGCAGTGAACATTGGGCAGACTCTGGAAACACCATATATTTT. This encodes CASSEHWADSGNTIYF.

This clonotype was seen many times. J is TRBJ2-3 and V is TRBV9, with D perhaps TRBD1 or TRBD2 (5 bases each). The CDR3 covers 16 residues. Germline V gene data show CDR1 as SGDLS and CDR2 as YYNGEE. The V end was cut by 0 bases, the J end by 2 bases, with 13 bases between. CDR3 in amino acids: CASSVEGTRFTDTQYF. The CDR3 bases are TGTGCCAGCAGCGTAGAAGGGACCCGTTTCACAGATACGCAGTATTTT.

This clonotype has a handful of counts. A much larger clonotype is one base distant, so this may be a read error. The CDR3 here is CASGITDLSTDTQYF. In nucleotides, the CDR3 is TGTGCCAGTGGTATAACAGACCTAAGCACAGATACGCAGTATTTT. V gene TRBV19 combines with J gene TRBJ2-3; D call uncertain. The CDR3 sequence is 15 residues long. The V gene's germline CDR1 is LNHDA and CDR2 SQIVND (reference sequence).

Of note for this clonotype: The junction and the germline gene differ at one end; a read error may be behind it. The chain is built from TRBV24-1 and TRBJ2-1, with 9 bases that match TRBD1. Germline CDR1 is KGHDR and CDR2 is SFDVKD. The CDR3 has 13 residues. The chain's CDR3 is CASSYTSGDREFF. The CDR3 DNA follows: TGTGCCAGCAGTTATACCTCCGGGGACAGGGAGTTCTTC.

V and J are TRBV19 and TRBJ2-7; 11 bases agree with TRBD1. CDR3 length: 17 residues. V dropped 4 bases and J dropped 0; count of bases not matched to a gene: 8. Per the germline V gene, CDR1 is LNHDA and CDR2 is SQIVND (reference sequence). The CDR3 nucleotides are TGTGCCAGTAGTAGAACCCCGGGACAGGGGGGCTCCTACGAGCAGTACTTC. Protein sequence: CASSRTPGQGGSYEQYF.

This clonotype was observed a few times. V is TRBV25-1 and J is TRBJ2-7; 9 bases are shared with TRBD2. V trimming: 4 bases; J trimming: 4 bases; junction bases outside the gene matches: 8. Per the germline V gene, CDR1 is MGHDK and CDR2 is SYGVNS. This CDR3 region has 15 residues. CDR3 region: CASSALAGKGYEQYF. The CDR3, as DNA: TGTGCCAGCAGTGCCCTAGCGGGGAAAGGGTACGAGCAGTACTTC.

This chain links TRBV19 with TRBJ1-5, with a weak D call TRBD1 (6 bases). CDR1 and CDR2 from the germline V gene are LNHDA and SQIVND (reference sequence). Trimming stripped 9 bases from V and 5 bases from J, with 14 bases between. The CDR3 contains 13 residues. CDR3 protein: CASTGLPYQPQHF. In DNA, the CDR3 is TGTGCCAGCACAGGGTTACCGTATCAGCCCCAGCATTTT.

This clonotype has ten or more counts. The gene calls are TRBV20-1 and TRBJ2-1; 10 bases map to TRBD2. Germline loops: CDR1 DFQATT, CDR2 SNEGSKA (reference sequence). The CDR3 has 13 amino acids. The V and J ends lost 6 bases and 5 bases, in that order; junction bases with no gene match: 4. In DNA form, the CDR3 reads TGCAGTGCCGTGACTAGCGGGCACAATGAGCAGTTCTTC. Its protein product is CSAVTSGHNEQFF.

The genes are TRBV15 and TRBJ1-4, with D unclear. The V end was cut by 0 bases, the J end by 8 bases, with 10 bases between. CDR1 is LNHNV and CDR2 is YYDKDF in the germline V gene (reference sequence). CDR3 length equals 14 residues. The CDR3 coding sequence is TGTGCCACCAGCAGAGATCGCGGGCCGGAAAAACTGTTTTTT. It specifies CATSRDRGPEKLFF.

Ten or more counts support this clonotype. The chain is built from TRBV7-8 and TRBJ2-3; the match to TRBD2 covers 7 bases. The CDR3 runs to 16 residues. Looked up from germline, CDR1 is SGHVS and CDR2 is FQNEAQ. Trimming removed 5 bases from V and 6 bases from J; junction bases left unmatched: 14. The CDR3 DNA reads TGTGCCAGCAGCGCCGCGTCACGCGGGAGCTTTGATACGCAGTATTTT. This gives the protein CASSAASRGSFDTQYF.

The sample holds many counts of this clonotype. The gene calls are TRBV19 and TRBJ1-2; D is ambiguous. This CDR3 contains 12 residues. Trimming left V 3 bases short and J 4 bases short, with 6 bases between. Germline CDR1 and CDR2: LNHDA and SQIVND (reference sequence). In DNA form, the CDR3 reads TGTGCCAGTAGTATCCAAGGCTATGGCTACACCTTC. It codes for CASSIQGYGYTF.

Note on this clonotype: This sequence may be a read error, since a much larger clone differs from it by one base. The chain uses TRBV19 and TRBJ2-2, with D perhaps given as TRBD1 or TRBD2 (6 bases each). V gave up 8 bases and J gave up 0 bases, with 13 bases separating them. There are 15 residues in the CDR3. Germline V gene data show CDR1 as LNHDA and CDR2 as SQIVND (reference sequence). CDR3 coding DNA: TGTGCCAGTCAAGGGGGGAGCGCGAACACCGGGGAGCTGTTTTTT. This gives the protein CASQGGSANTGELFF.